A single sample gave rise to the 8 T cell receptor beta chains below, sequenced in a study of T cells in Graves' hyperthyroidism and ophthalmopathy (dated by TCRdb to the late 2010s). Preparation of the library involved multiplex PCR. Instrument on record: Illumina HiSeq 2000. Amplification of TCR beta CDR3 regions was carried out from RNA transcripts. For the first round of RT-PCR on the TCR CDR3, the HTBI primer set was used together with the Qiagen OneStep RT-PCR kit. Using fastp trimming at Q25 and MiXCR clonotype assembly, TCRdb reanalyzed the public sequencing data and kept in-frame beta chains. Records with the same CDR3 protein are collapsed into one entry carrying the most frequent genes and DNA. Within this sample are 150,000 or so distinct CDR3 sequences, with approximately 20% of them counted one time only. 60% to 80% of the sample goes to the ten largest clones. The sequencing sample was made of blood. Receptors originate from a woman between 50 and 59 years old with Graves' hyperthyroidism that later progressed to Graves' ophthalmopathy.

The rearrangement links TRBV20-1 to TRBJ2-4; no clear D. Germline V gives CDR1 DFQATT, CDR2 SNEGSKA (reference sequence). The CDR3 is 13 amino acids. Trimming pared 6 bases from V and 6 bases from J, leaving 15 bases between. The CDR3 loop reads CSALTLGPNIQYF. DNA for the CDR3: TGCAGTGCCTTGACGTTGGGTCCAAACATTCAGTACTTC.

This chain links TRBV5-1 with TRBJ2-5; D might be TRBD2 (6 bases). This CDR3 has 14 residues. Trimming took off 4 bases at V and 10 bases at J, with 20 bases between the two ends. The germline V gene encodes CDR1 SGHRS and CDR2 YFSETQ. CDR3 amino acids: CASSPLGLASDQYF. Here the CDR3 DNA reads TGCGCCAGCAGCCCCTTGGGGTTGGCTAGCGACCAGTACTTC.

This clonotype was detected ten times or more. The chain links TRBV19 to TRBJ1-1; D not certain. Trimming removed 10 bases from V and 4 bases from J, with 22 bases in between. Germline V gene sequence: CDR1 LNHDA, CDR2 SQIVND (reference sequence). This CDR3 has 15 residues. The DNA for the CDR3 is TGTGCCATTAAGTGGACCTACACCGATAGCACTGAAGCTTTCTTT. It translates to CAIKWTYTDSTEAFF.

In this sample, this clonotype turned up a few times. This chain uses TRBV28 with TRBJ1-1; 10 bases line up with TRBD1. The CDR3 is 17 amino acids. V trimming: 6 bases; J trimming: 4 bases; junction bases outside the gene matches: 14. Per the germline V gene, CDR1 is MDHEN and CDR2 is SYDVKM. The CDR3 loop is CASSHLGQGGFGTEAFF. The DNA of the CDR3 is TGTGCCAGCAGCCACCTCGGACAGGGGGGGTTTGGCACTGAAGCTTTCTTT.

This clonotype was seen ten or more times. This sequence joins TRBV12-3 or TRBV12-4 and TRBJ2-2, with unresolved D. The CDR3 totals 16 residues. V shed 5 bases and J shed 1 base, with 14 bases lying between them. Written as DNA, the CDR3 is TGTGCCAGCAGTCCCACTGCCGGGCTGAACACCGGGGAGCTGTTTTTT. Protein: CASSPTAGLNTGELFF.

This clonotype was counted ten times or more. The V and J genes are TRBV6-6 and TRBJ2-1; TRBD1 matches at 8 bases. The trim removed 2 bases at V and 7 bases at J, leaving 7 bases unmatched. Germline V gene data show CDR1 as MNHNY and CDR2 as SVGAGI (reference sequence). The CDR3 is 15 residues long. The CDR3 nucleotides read TGTGCCAGCAGTTACGGGACAGGAGGGTGGAATGAGCAGTTCTTC. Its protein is CASSYGTGGWNEQFF.

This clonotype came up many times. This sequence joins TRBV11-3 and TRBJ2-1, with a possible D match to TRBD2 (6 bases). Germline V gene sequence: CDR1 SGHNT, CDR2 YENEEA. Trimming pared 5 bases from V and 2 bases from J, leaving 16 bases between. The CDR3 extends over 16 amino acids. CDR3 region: CASSPEGGVPYNEQFF. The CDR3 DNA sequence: TGTGCCAGCAGCCCCGAGGGAGGAGTACCCTACAATGAGCAGTTCTTC.

CDR3: CASSDPNGAYNEQFF. The CDR3 nucleotides read TGTGCCAGCAGTGACCCCAACGGGGCCTACAATGAGCAGTTCTTC. V usage is TRBV25-1 and J usage is TRBJ2-1; TRBD2 is a possible D gene (5 bases). The germline V gene encodes CDR1 MGHDK and CDR2 SYGVNS. The CDR3 spans 15 residues. Trimming removed 3 bases at V and 2 bases at J, with 11 bases between.